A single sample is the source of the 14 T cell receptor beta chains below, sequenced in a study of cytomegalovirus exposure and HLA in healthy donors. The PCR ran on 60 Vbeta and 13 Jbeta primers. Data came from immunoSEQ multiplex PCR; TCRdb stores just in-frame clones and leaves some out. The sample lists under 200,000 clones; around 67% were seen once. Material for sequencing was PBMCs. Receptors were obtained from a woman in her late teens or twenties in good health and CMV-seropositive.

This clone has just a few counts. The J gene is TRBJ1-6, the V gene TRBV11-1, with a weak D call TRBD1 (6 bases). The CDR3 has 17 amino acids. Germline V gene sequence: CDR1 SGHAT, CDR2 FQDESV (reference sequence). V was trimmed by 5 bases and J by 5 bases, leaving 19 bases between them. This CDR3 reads CASSLESVGTNNSPLHF. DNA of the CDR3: TGTGCCAGCAGCCTAGAATCGGTGGGGACAAATAATTCACCCCTCCACTTT. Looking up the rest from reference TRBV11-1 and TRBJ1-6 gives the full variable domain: EAEVAQSPRYKITEKSQAVAFWCDPISGHATLYWYRQILGQGPELLVQFQDESVVDDSQLPKDRFSAERLKGVDSTLKIQPAELGDSAMYLCASSLESVGTNNSPLHFGNGTRLTVT.

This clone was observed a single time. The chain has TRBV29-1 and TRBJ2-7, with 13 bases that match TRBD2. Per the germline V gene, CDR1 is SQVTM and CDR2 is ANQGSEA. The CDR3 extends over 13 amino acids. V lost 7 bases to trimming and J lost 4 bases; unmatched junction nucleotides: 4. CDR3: CSARTSGSYEQYF. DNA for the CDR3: TGCAGCGCCAGGACTAGCGGGAGTTACGAGCAGTACTTC.

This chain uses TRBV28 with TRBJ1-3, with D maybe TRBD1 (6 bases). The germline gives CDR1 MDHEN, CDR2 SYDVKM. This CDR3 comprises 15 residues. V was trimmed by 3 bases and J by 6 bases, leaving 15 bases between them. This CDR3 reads CASSFNVGGENTIYF. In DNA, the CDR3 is TGTGCCAGCAGTTTTAACGTAGGGGGGGAAAACACCATATATTTT. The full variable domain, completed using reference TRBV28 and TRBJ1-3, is DVKVTQSSRYLVKRTGEKVFLECVQDMDHENMFWYRQDPGLGLRLIYFSYDVKMKEKGDIPEGYSVSREKKERFSLILESASTNQTSMYLCASSFNVGGENTIYFGEGSWLTVV.

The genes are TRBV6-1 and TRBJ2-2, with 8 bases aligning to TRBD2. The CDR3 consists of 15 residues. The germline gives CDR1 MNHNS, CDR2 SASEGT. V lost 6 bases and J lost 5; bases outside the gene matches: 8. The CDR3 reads CASRIPGGGTGELFF. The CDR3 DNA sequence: TGTGCCAGCAGAATCCCGGGAGGGGGAACCGGGGAGCTGTTTTTT.

The CDR3 DNA is TGTGCCAGCAGTGAGGGGGGACTAGGTACGCAGTATTTT. Protein sequence: CASSEGGLGTQYF. The chain recombines TRBV6-1 with TRBJ2-3; TRBD2 agrees at 8 bases. Germline V CDR1 and CDR2: MNHNS, SASEGT. CDR3 length: 13 amino acids. J was trimmed by 8 bases and V by 3 bases; bases with no gene match: 4.

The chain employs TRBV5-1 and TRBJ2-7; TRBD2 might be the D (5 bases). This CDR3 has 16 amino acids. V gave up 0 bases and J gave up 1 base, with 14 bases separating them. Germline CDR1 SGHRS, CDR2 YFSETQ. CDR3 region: CASSLVLGSLSYEQYF. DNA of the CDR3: TGCGCCAGCAGCTTGGTACTGGGGAGCCTATCCTACGAGCAGTACTTC.

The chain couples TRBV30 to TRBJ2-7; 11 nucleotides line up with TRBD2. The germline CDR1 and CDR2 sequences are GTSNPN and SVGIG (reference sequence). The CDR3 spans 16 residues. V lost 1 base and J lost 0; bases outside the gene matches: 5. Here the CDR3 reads CAWSGIAGGASYEQYF. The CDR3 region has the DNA TGTGCCTGGAGTGGGATAGCGGGAGGGGCCTCCTACGAGCAGTACTTC.

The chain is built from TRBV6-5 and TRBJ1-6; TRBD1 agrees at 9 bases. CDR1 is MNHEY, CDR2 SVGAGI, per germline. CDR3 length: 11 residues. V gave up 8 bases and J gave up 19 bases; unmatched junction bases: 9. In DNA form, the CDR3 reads TGTGCCAGCGGATTACCGGGACAGGGTCACTTT. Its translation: CASGLPGQGHF.

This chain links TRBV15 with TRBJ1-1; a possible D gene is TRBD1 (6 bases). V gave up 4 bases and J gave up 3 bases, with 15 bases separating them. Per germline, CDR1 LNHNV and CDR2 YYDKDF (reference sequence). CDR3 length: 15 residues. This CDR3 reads CATSTEQGIHTEAFF. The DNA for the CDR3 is TGTGCCACCAGCACGGAACAGGGAATTCACACTGAAGCTTTCTTT.

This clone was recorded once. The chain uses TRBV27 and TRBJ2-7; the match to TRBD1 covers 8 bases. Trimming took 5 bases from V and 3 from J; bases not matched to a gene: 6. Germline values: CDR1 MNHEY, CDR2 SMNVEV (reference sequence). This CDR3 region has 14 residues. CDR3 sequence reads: CASSQAGGVYEQYF. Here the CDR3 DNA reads TGTGCCAGCAGTCAGGCAGGGGGCGTCTACGAGCAGTACTTC.

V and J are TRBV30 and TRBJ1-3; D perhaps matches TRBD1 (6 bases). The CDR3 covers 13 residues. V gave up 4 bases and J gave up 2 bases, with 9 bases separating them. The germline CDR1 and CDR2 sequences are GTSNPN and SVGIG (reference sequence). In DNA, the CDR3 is TGTGCCTGGAACAGGGTGACTGGAAACACCATATATTTT. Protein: CAWNRVTGNTIYF. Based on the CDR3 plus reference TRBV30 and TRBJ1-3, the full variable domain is SQTIHQWPATLVQPVGSPLSLECTVEGTSNPNLYWYRQAAGRGLQLLFYSVGIGQISSEVPQNLSASRPQDRQFILSSKKLLLSDSGFYLCAWNRVTGNTIYFGEGSWLTVV.

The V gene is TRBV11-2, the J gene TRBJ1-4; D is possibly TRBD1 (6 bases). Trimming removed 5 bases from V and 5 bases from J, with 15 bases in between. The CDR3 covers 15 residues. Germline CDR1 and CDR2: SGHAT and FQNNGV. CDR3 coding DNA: TGTGCCAGCAGCACCGAGGGGGGGTGGAATGAAAAACTGTTTTTT. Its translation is CASSTEGGWNEKLFF. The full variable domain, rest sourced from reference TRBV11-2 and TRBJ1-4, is EAGVAQSPRYKIIEKRQSVAFWCNPISGHATLYWYQQILGQGPKLLIQFQNNGVVDDSQLPKDRFSAERLKGVDSTLKIQPAKLEDSAVYLCASSTEGGWNEKLFFGSGTQLSVL.

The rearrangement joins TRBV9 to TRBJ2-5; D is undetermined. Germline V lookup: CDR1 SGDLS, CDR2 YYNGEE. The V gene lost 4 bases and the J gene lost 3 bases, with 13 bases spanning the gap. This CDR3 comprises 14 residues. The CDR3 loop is CASSQRGREETQYF. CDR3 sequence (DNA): TGTGCCAGCAGCCAGCGCGGTCGCGAAGAGACCCAGTACTTC.

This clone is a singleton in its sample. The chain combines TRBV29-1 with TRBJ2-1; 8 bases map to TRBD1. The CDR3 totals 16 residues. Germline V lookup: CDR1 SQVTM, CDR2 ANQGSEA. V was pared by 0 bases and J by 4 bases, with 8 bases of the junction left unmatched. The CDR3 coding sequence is TGCAGCGTTGAAGACGGAGCAGGGGGCGGTTACAATGAGCAGTTCTTC. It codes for CSVEDGAGGGYNEQFF.